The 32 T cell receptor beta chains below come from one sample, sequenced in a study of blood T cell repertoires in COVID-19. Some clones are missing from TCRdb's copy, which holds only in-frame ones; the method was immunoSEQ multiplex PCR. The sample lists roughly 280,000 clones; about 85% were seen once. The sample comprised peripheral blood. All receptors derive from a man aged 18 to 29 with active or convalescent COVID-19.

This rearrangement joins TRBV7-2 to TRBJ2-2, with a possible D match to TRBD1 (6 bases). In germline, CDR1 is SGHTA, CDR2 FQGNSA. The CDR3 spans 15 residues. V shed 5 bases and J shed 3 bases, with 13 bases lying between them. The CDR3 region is CASSRVGGHTGELFF. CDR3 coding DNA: TGTGCCAGCAGCCGCGTAGGGGGACACACCGGGGAGCTGTTTTTT. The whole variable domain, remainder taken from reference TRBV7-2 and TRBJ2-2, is GAGVSQSPSNKVTEKGKDVELRCDPISGHTALYWYRQSLGQGLEFLIYFQGNSAPDKSGLPSDRFSAERTGGSVSTLTIQRTQQEDSAVYLCASSRVGGHTGELFFGEGSRLTVL.

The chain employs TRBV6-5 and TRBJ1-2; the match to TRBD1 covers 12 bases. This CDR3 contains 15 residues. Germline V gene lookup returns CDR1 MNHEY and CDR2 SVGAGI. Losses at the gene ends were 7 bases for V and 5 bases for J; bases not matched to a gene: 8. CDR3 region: CASTEGQGAPYGYTF. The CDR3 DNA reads TGTGCCAGCACCGAGGGACAGGGGGCCCCTTATGGCTACACCTTC.

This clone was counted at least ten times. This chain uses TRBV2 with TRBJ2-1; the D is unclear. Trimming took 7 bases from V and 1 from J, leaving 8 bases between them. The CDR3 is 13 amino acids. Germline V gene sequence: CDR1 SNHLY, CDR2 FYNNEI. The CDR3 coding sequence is TGTGCCAGCACAACTAATTCCTACAATGAGCAGTTCTTC. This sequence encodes CASTTNSYNEQFF.

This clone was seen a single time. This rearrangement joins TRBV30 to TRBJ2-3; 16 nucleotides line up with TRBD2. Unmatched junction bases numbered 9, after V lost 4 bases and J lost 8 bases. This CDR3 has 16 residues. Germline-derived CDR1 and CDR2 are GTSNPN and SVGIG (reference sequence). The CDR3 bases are TGTGCCTGGAACCCCGGGACTAGCGGGGGGGCGGGTACGCAGTATTTT. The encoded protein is CAWNPGTSGGAGTQYF.

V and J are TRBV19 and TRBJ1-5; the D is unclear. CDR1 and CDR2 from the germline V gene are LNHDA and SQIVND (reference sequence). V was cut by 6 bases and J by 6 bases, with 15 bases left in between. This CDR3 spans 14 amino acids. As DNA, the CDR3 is TGTGCCAGTAGCGACACCATAAGCCGTCAGCCCCAGCATTTT. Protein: CASSDTISRQPQHF.

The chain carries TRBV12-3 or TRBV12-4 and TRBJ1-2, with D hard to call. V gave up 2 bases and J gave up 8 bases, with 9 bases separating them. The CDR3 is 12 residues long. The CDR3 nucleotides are TGTGCCAGCAGTTTAAATCCAGTGGGCTACACCTTC. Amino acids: CASSLNPVGYTF.

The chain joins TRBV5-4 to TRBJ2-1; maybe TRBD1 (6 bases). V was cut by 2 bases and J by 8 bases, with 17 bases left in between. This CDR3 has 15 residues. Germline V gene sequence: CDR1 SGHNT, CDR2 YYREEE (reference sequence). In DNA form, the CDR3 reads TGTGCCAGCAGCTTAGATCCAGGGGCCCGGGATGAGCAGTTCTTC. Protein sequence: CASSLDPGARDEQFF.

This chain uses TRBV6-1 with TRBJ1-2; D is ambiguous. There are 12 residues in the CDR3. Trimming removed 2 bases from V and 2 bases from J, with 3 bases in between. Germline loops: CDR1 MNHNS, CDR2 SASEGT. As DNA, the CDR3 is TGTGCCAGCAGTGAAATAAACTATGGCTACACCTTC. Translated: CASSEINYGYTF.

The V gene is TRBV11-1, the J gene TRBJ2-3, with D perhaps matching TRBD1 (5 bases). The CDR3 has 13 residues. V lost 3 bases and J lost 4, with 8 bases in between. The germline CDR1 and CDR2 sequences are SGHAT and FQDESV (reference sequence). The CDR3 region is CASSFLGPDTQYF. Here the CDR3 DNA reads TGTGCCAGCAGCTTCCTGGGGCCAGATACGCAGTATTTT.

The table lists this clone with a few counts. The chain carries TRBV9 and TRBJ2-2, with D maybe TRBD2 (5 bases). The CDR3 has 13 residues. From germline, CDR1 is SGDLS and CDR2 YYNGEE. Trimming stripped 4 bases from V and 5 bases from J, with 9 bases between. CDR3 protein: CASSPLATGELFF. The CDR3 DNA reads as TGTGCCAGCAGCCCTTTAGCGACCGGGGAGCTGTTTTTT.

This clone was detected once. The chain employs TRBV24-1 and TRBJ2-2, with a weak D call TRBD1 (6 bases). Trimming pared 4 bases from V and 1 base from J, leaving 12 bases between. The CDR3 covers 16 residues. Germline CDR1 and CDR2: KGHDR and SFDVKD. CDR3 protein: CATSDASTGNTGELFF. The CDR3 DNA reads TGTGCCACCAGTGACGCTTCGACAGGGAACACCGGGGAGCTGTTTTTT.

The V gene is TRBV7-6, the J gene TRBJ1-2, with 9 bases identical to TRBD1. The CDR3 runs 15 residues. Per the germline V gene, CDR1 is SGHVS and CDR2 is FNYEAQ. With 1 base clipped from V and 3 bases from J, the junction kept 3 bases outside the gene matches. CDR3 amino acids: CASSLGQGGYYGYTF. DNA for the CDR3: TGTGCCAGCAGCTTAGGACAGGGGGGTTACTATGGCTACACCTTC.

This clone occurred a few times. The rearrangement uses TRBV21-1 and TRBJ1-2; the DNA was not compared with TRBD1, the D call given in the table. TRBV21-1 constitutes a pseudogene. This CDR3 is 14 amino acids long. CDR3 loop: CASSYSDRGNGYTF. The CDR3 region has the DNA TGTGCCAGCAGCTACTCAGACAGGGGGAATGGCTACACCTTC.

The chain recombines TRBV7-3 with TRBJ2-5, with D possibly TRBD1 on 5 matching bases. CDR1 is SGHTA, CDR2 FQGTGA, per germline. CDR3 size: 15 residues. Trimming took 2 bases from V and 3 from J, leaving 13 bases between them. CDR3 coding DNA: TGTGCCAGCAGCTTACGTGGGGCTGTAGAAGAGACCCAGTACTTC. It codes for CASSLRGAVEETQYF.

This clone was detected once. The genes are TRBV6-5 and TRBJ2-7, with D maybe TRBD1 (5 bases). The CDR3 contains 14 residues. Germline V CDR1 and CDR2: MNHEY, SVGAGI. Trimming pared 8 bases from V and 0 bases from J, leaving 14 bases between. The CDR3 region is CASGADSSSYEQYF. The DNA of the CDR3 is TGTGCCAGCGGGGCAGACAGTAGCTCCTACGAGCAGTACTTC.

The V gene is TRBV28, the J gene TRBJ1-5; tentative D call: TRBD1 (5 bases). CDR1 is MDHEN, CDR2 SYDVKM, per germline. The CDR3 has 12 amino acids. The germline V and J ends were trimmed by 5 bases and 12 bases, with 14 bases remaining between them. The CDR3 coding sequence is TGTGCCAGCAGTATGTACAGGCTACTCCAGCATTTT. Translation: CASSMYRLLQHF.

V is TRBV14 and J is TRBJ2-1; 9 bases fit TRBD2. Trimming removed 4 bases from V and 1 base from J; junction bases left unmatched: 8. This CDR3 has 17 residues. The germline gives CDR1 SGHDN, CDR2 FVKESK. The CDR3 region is CASSRGVAGVSYNEQFF. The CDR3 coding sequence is TGTGCCAGCAGCCGCGGGGTAGCGGGGGTATCCTACAATGAGCAGTTCTTC. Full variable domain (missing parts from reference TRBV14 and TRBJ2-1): EAGVTQFPSHSVIEKGQTVTLRCDPISGHDNLYWYRRVMGKEIKFLLHFVKESKQDESGMPNNRFLAERTGGTYSTLKVQPAELEDSGVYFCASSRGVAGVSYNEQFFGPGTRLTVL.

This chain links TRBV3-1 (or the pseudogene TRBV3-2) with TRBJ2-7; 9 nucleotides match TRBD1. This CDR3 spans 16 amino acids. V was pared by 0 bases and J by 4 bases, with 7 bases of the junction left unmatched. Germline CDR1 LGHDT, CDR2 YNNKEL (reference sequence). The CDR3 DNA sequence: TGTGCCAGCAGCCAAGAAACAGGGGGCGTCAGGTACGAGCAGTACTTC. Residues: CASSQETGGVRYEQYF.

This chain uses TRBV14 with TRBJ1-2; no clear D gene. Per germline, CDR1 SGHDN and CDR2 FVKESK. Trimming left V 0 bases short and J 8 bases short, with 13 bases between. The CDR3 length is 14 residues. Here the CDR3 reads CASSQEDQGRGYTF. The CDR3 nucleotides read TGTGCCAGCAGCCAAGAGGACCAAGGGAGGGGCTACACCTTC. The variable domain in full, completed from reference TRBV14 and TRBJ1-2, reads EAGVTQFPSHSVIEKGQTVTLRCDPISGHDNLYWYRRVMGKEIKFLLHFVKESKQDESGMPNNRFLAERTGGTYSTLKVQPAELEDSGVYFCASSQEDQGRGYTFGSGTRLTVV.

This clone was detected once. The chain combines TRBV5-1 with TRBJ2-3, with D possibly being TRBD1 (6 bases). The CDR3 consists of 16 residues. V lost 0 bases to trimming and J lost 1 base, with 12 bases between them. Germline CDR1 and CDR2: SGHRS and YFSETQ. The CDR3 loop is CASSLGTEYRTDTQYF. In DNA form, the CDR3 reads TGCGCCAGCAGCTTGGGGACAGAATATCGCACAGATACGCAGTATTTT. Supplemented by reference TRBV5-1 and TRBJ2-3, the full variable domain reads KAGVTQTPRYLIKTRGQQVTLSCSPISGHRSVSWYQQTPGQGLQFLFEYFSETQRNKGNFPGRFSGRQFSNSRSEMNVSTLELGDSALYLCASSLGTEYRTDTQYFGPGTRLTVL.

CDR3 in amino acids: CASSELVQSYNEQFF. DNA for the CDR3: TGTGCCAGCAGTGAACTGGTACAGTCCTACAATGAGCAGTTCTTC. The genes are TRBV6-1 and TRBJ2-1; D not certain. The CDR3 loop spans 15 amino acids. Germline V gene sequence: CDR1 MNHNS, CDR2 SASEGT. V was clipped by 2 bases and J by 1 base, with 9 bases between them.

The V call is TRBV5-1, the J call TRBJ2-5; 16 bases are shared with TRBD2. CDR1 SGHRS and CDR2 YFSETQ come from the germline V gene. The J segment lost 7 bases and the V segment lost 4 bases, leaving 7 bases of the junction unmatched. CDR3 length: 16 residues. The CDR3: CASSPGTSGGGRTQYF. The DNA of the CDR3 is TGCGCCAGCAGCCCCGGGACTAGCGGGGGGGGAAGGACCCAGTACTTC. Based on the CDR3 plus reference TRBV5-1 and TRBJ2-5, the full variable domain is KAGVTQTPRYLIKTRGQQVTLSCSPISGHRSVSWYQQTPGQGLQFLFEYFSETQRNKGNFPGRFSGRQFSNSRSEMNVSTLELGDSALYLCASSPGTSGGGRTQYFGPGTRLLVL.

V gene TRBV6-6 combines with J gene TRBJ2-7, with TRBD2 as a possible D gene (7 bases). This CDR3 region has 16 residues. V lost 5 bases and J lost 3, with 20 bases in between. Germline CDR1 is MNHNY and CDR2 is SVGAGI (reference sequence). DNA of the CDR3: TGTGCCAGCAGTCCTCAATATGGGGGCGGGAGCTACGAGCAGTACTTC. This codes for CASSPQYGGGSYEQYF.

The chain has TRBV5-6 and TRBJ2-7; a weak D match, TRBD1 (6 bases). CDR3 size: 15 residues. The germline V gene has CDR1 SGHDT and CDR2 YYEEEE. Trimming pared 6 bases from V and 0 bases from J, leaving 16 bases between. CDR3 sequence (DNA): TGTGCCAGCAACCCTACAGGGCTAAGCTCCTACGAGCAGTACTTC. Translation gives CASNPTGLSSYEQYF.

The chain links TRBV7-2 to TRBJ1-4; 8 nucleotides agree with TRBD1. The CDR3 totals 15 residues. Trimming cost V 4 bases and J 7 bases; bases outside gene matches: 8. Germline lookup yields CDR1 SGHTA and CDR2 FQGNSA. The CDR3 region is CASSSYQGAGEKLFF. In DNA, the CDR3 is TGTGCCAGCAGCTCCTATCAGGGGGCGGGTGAAAAACTGTTTTTT.

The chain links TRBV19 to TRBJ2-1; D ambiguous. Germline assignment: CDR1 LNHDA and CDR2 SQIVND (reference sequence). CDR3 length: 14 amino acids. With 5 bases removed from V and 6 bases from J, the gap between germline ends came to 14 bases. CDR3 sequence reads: CASSQTTQGNEQFF. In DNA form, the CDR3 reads TGTGCCAGTAGTCAAACTACTCAAGGCAATGAGCAGTTCTTC. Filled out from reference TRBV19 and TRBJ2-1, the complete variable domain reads DGGITQSPKYLFRKEGQNVTLSCEQNLNHDAMYWYRQDPGQGLRLIYYSQIVNDFQKGDIAEGYSVSREKKESFPLTVTSAQKNPTAFYLCASSQTTQGNEQFFGPGTRLTVL.

In DNA, the CDR3 is TGTGCCAGTAGTATGGTAGGGGCAGGGATGGAGCAGTTCTTC. It encodes CASSMVGAGMEQFF. This chain connects TRBV19 to TRBJ2-1; D is possibly TRBD1 (5 bases). In germline, CDR1 is LNHDA, CDR2 SQIVND (reference sequence). V lost 3 bases, J lost 10 bases, and 16 bases lay in between. This CDR3 is 14 amino acids long.

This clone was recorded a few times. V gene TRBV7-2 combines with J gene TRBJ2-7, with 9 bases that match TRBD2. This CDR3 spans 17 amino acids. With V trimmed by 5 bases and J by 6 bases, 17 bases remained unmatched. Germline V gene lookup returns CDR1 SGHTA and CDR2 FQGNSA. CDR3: CASSQLAGSGRRGEQYF. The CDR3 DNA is TGTGCCAGCAGCCAACTAGCCGGGAGCGGGAGGAGGGGCGAGCAGTACTTC.

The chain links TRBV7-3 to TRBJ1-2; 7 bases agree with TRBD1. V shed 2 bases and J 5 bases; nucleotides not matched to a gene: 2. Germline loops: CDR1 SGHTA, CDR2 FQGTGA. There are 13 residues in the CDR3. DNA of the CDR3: TGTGCCAGCAGCTTAGGGACAGATTATGGCTACACCTTC. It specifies CASSLGTDYGYTF.

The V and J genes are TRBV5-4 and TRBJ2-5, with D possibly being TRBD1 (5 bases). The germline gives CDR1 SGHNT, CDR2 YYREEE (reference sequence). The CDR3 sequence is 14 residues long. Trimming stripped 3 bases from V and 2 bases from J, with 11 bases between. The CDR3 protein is CASSSRQIQETQYF. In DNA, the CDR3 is TGTGCCAGCAGCTCACGACAGATTCAAGAGACCCAGTACTTC.

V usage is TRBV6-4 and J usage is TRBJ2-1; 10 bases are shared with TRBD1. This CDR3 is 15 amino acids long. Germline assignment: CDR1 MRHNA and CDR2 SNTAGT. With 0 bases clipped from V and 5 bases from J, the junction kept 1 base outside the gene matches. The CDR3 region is CASSDSGQGNNEQFF. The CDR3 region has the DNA TGTGCCAGCAGTGACTCGGGACAGGGGAACAATGAGCAGTTCTTC.

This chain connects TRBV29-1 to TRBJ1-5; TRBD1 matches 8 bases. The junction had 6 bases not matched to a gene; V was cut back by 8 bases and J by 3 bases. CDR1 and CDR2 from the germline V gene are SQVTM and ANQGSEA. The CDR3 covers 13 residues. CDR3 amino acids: CSITTGDNQPQHF. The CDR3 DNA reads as TGCAGCATAACGACAGGGGACAATCAGCCCCAGCATTTT.